This is a list of T cell receptor beta chains from one sample in a study of T cell responses to AZD1222 COVID-19 vaccine. Repertoires were generated with immunoSEQ multiplex PCR, while TCRdb's copy carries only in-frame clones and drops some. The table has some 170,000 clones, 85% to 95% seen once. The sample consisted of peripheral blood, taken on day 0 of AZD1222 vaccination. The receptors come from an adult in good health. The CDR3 runs from the conserved cysteine through the conserved F or W. A D gene is named only where the DNA matches it firmly. Some rows have no size entry. The others give once, few or many, or a class for an expanded clone.

clone_size	d_call	j_call	v_call	cdr3_nt	cdr3_aa
-	TRBD1	TRBJ2-5	TRBV27	TGTGCCAGCAACCGACAGGGTAGACAAGAGACCCAGTACTTC	CASNRQGRQETQYF
once	-	TRBJ2-3	TRBV29-1	TGCAGCGTTGTTATGAGTTTGGGCACAGATACGCAGTATTTT	CSVVMSLGTDTQYF
-	-	TRBJ2-7	TRBV3-1/TRBV3-2	TGTGCCAGCAGCCAAGGGGGGCCAACTTACGAGCAGTACTTC	CASSQGGPTYEQYF
-	TRBD1	TRBJ1-2	TRBV2	TGTGCCAGCAGAGACAGGGGCTATGGCTACACCTTC	CASRDRGYGYTF
-	-	TRBJ1-1	TRBV7-2	TGTGCCAGCAGCTTAGATACGATGAACACTGAAGCTTTCTTT	CASSLDTMNTEAFF
-	-	TRBJ2-7	TRBV18	TGTGCCAGCTCACCCAGCCAAGACCGGTCCTACGAGCAGTACTTC	CASSPSQDRSYEQYF
-	-	TRBJ1-1	TRBV2	TGTGCCAGCAGGATTGAAGCAGGGAACACTGAAGCTTTCTTT	CASRIEAGNTEAFF
-	-	TRBJ1-5	TRBV2	TGTGCCAGCAGCCAAGGGTTGGATCAGCCCCAGCATTTT	CASSQGLDQPQHF
-	-	TRBJ1-2	TRBV6-5	TGTGCCAGCAGCTCCGACACTCTAGCCTCCTATGGCTACACCTTC	CASSSDTLASYGYTF
once	TRBD1	TRBJ1-2	TRBV18	TGTGCCAGCTCTCGGTTCGGGACAGACAACTATGGCTACACCTTC	CASSRFGTDNYGYTF
-	TRBD1	TRBJ1-4	TRBV18	TGTGCCAGCTCACCGAACAGGGGGCCTGAAAAACTGTTTTTT	CASSPNRGPEKLFF
once	-	TRBJ2-3	TRBV7-8	TGTGCCAGCAGCGACCGACAGGCAGATACGCAGTATTTT	CASSDRQADTQYF
-	-	TRBJ2-3	TRBV2	TGTGCCAGCAGTGAAGGGACTCGATCCCCTACGCAGTATTTT	CASSEGTRSPTQYF
-	TRBD1	TRBJ1-2	TRBV28	TGTGCCAGCAGGCTTGGGGACAGGGGAAACTATGGCTACACCTTC	CASRLGDRGNYGYTF
-	-	TRBJ2-1	TRBV4-2	TGTGCCAGCAGCCAAGATCTTACGGGGAACAATGAGCAGTTCTTC	CASSQDLTGNNEQFF
-	-	TRBJ1-1	TRBV5-6	TGTGCCAGCCGACCGCGAATGGAGCTGAACACTGAAGCTTTCTTT	CASRPRMELNTEAFF
once	TRBD2	TRBJ2-5	TRBV2	TGTGCCAGCAGTGAAGCGGGGAGGGCACAAGAGACCCAGTACTTC	CASSEAGRAQETQYF
-	-	TRBJ2-1	TRBV11-3	TGTGCCAGCAGCTTAGCCTCACAGGGTGAGTTCTTC	CASSLASQGEFF
-	-	TRBJ1-2	TRBV15	TGTGCCACCAGCAGAGATAGGGTAGGCTATGGCTACACCTTC	CATSRDRVGYGYTF
-	-	TRBJ2-7	TRBV4-1	TGCGCCAGCAGCCAAGTCTTCTCGGGGAGCAACTACGAGCAGTACTTC	CASSQVFSGSNYEQYF
-	TRBD1	TRBJ1-4	TRBV7-9	TGTGCCAGCAGCCACAGGGGAGTGCCGGCTAATGAAAAACTGTTTTTT	CASSHRGVPANEKLFF
once	-	TRBJ2-2	TRBV9	TGTGCCAGCAGCGTATGGGCCGGGGAGCTGTTTTTT	CASSVWAGELFF